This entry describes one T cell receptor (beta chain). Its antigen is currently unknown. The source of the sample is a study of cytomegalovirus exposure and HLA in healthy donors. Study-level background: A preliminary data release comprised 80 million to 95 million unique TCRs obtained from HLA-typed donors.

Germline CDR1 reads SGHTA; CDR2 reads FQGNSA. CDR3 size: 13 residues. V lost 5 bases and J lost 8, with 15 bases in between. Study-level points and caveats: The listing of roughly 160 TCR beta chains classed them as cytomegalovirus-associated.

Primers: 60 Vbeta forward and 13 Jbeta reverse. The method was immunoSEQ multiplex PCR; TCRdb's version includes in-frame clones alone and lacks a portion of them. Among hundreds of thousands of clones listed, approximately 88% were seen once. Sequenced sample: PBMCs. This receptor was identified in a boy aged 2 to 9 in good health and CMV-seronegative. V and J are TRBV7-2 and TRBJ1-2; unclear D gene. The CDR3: CASSPMAAEGYTF. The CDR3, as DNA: TGTGCCAGCAGCCCCATGGCAGCGGAGGGCTACACCTTC.